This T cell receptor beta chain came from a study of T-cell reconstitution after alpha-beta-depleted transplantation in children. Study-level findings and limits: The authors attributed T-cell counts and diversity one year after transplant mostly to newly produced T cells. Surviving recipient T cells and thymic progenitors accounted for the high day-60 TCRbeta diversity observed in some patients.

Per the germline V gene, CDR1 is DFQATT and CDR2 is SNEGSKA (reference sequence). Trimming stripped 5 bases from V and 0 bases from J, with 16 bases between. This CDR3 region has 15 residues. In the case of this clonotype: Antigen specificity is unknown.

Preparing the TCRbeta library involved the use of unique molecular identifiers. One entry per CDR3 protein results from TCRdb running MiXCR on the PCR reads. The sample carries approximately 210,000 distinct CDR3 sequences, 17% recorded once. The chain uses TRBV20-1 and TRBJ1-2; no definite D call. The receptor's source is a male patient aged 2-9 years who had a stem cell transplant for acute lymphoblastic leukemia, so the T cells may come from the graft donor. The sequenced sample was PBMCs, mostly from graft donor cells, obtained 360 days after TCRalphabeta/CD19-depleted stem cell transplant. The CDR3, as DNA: TGCAGTGCTGGGTTATCGGCCCTCGCTAACTATGGCTACACCTTC. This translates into CSAGLSALANYGYTF.